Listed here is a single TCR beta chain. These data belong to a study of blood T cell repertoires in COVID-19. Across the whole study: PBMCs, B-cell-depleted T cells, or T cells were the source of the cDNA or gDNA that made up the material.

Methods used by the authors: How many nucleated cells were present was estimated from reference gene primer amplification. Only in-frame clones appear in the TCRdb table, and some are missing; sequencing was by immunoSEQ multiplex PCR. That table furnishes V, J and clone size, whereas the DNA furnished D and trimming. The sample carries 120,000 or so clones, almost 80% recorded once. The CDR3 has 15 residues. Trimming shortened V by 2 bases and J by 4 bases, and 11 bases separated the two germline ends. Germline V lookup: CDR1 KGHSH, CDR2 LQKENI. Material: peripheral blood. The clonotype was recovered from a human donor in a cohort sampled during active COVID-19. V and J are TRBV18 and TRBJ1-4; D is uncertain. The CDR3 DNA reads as TGTGCCAGCTCACCAGATCGTAACGGTAATGAAAAACTGTTTTTT. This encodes CASSPDRNGNEKLFF.